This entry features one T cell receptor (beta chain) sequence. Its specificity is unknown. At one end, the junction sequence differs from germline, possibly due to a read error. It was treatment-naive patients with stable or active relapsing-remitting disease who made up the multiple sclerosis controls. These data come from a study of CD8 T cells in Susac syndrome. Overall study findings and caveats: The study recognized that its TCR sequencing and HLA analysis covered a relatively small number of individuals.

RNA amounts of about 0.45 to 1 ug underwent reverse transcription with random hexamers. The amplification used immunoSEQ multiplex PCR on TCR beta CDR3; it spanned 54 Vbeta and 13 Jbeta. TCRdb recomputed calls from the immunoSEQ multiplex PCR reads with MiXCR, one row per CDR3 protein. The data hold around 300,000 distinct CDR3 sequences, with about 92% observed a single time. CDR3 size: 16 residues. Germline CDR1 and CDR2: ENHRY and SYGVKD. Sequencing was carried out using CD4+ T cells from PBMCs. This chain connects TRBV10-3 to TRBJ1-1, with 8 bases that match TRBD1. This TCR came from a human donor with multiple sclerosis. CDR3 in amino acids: CATSSLTGARNTEAFF. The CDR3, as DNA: TGTGCCACCAGTTCCCTGACAGGGGCCAGGAACACTGAAGCTTTCTTT.